Included here is one TCR beta chain sequence, with context. Antigen specificity is unknown. Positive CCR7 selection of CD45RO-negative cells yielded the naive CD8 cells, and terminally differentiated effector memory CD45RA+ cells were excluded. The authors distributed each subset's genomic DNA evenly over several immunoSEQ plates. The repertoire was sequenced with immunoSEQ multiplex PCR; TCRdb's copy has only in-frame clones and lacks some. The table records around 550,000 clones, 85% to 95% of them present only once. The germline V and J ends were trimmed by 4 bases and 1 base, with 10 bases remaining between them. The CDR3 has 15 residues. Germline V gene lookup returns CDR1 MGHRA and CDR2 YSYEKL. This entry is derived from a study of shared clonotypes between healthy human individuals. Study-wide points: Among non-shared clonotypes, generation probabilities were lower than among those shared by all four donors.

Specimen: naive CD8+ T cells sorted from blood. The rearrangement uses TRBV4-1 and TRBJ2-2; D may match TRBD1 or TRBD2 (5 bases each). The TCR sequence derives from a woman aged 30 to 39 in good health. In DNA, the CDR3 is TGCGCCAGCAGCCTAGGGACCGGGAACACCGGGGAGCTGTTTTTT. Protein: CASSLGTGNTGELFF.